This entry describes one T cell receptor beta chain. What it recognizes is unknown. This record comes from a study of post-analysis software for immune sequencing data. Findings of the study overall: Patients showed TRBV5-6, TRBV5-1 and TRBV20-1 among a handful of TRBV segments more frequent than in controls.

Unique molecular identifiers were present in the TCR beta cDNA libraries. Each CDR3 protein is one row after TCRdb ran MiXCR on the PCR reads. Of about 460,000 distinct CDR3 sequences listed, around 40% are singletons. The CDR3 totals 20 residues. Trimming stripped 1 base from V and 0 bases from J, with 25 bases between. The V and J genes are TRBV12-3 or TRBV12-4 and TRBJ2-7; the D gene is possibly TRBD1 (7 bases). The sequence was obtained from a girl aged 5 to 17 with multiple sclerosis. Source material: blood. CDR3 residues: CASSLVSDRRTIISSYEQYF. As DNA, the CDR3 is TGTGCCAGCAGTTTAGTATCGGACAGGAGGACTATAATCTCCTCCTACGAGCAGTACTTC.